The 24 T cell receptor beta chains below were found in one sample sequenced in a study of T cell repertoires in aging, cancer and after chemotherapy. Amplification of TCR beta used genomic DNA extracted from peripheral blood. TRB rearrangements spanning V, D and J were amplified using mixed TRB-A/B primers. MiXCR was run by TCRdb on the multiplex PCR reads, yielding one entry per CDR3 protein. The sample has about 13,000 distinct CDR3 sequences, around a quarter seen once. Sequencing was performed on blood. The receptor source for this set is a human donor in good health.

The J gene is TRBJ2-3, the V gene TRBV6-5; possibly TRBD1 for D (6 bases). The V gene's germline CDR1 is MNHEY and CDR2 SVGAGI. The germline V and J ends were trimmed by 4 bases and 4 bases, with 15 bases remaining between them. The CDR3 extends over 15 amino acids. The CDR3 DNA reads as TGTGCCAGCAGTTCAGCGGTGGGGGCCGCAGATACGCAGTATTTT. It specifies CASSSAVGAADTQYF.

This clonotype rates as medium-sized (0.01 to 0.1%). This chain uses TRBV20-1 with TRBJ2-7, with D hard to call. Trimming left V 0 bases short and J 8 bases short, with 11 bases between. The CDR3 extends over 12 amino acids. Germline V CDR1 and CDR2: DFQATT, SNEGSKA (reference sequence). Written as DNA, the CDR3 is TGCAGTGCTAGAGATCTGGGCCTACAGCAGTACGTC. Translating gives CSARDLGLQQYV.

This clonotype was detected only a few times. J is TRBJ2-3 and V is TRBV6-4, with 13 bases identical to TRBD2. The V and J ends lost 2 bases and 3 bases, in that order; junction bases with no gene match: 5. From germline, CDR1 is MRHNA and CDR2 SNTAGT. The CDR3 is 17 amino acids. The CDR3 DNA reads TGTGCCAGCAGTGACACTAGCGGGGGGGCCGGGACAGATACGCAGTATTTT. It specifies CASSDTSGGAGTDTQYF.

V gene TRBV18 combines with J gene TRBJ2-1, with 10 bases that match TRBD1. V lost 8 bases and J lost 12; bases outside the gene matches: 10. Germline values: CDR1 KGHSH, CDR2 LQKENI. The CDR3 loop spans 13 amino acids. CDR3 coding DNA: TGTGCCAGCGAGGGACAGGGGAGCGGGTTGCAGTTCTTC. Translated, it gives CASEGQGSGLQFF.

By share of the sample, this clonotype is medium-sized. The gene calls are TRBV7-9 and TRBJ1-3, with D perhaps TRBD1 (6 bases). There are 16 residues in the CDR3. Germline CDR1 reads SEHNR; CDR2 reads FQNEAQ (reference sequence). Trimming removed 5 bases from V and 1 base from J, with 15 bases in between. CDR3 nucleotides: TGTGCCAGCAGCACGGGACACACTAGGTCTGGAAACACCATATATTTT. Translating it yields CASSTGHTRSGNTIYF.

This clonotype is deemed medium-sized. V gene TRBV7-2 combines with J gene TRBJ1-2, with D perhaps matching TRBD1 (6 bases). This CDR3 region has 15 residues. V was shortened by 2 bases and J by 2 bases, with 12 bases between the two germline ends. Germline V CDR1 and CDR2: SGHTA, FQGNSA. For the CDR3, the DNA is TGTGCCAGCAGCTTAATTCCAGGGGCGAACTATGGCTACACCTTC. It codes for CASSLIPGANYGYTF.

The V gene is TRBV5-6, the J gene TRBJ1-1; D unresolved. CDR3 length: 14 amino acids. The V and J ends lost 4 bases and 6 bases respectively, with 16 bases between them. Germline assignment: CDR1 SGHDT and CDR2 YYEEEE. CDR3 region: CASSLAGRVAEAFF. The CDR3 DNA sequence: TGTGCCAGCAGCCTCGCGGGGAGGGTTGCTGAAGCTTTCTTT.

This rearrangement joins TRBV18 to TRBJ2-1; 10 nucleotides align to TRBD2. V trimming: 6 bases; J trimming: 9 bases; junction bases outside the gene matches: 5. Germline CDR1 is KGHSH and CDR2 is LQKENI. The CDR3 has 13 amino acids. The CDR3 DNA is TGTGCCAGCTCGGAGGGACTAGCGAGTGAGCAGTTCTTC. This codes for CASSEGLASEQFF.

This chain joins TRBV6-2 or TRBV6-3 and TRBJ1-5, with a weak D call TRBD1 (5 bases). This CDR3 is 15 amino acids long. In germline, CDR1 is MNHEY, CDR2 SVGEGT. V lost 5 bases and J lost 6, with 17 bases in between. This CDR3 reads CASSHLGARGQPQHF. The CDR3 DNA sequence: TGTGCCAGCAGTCATCTAGGGGCCAGAGGTCAGCCCCAGCATTTT.

The chain uses TRBV20-1 and TRBJ1-6, with 7 positions matching TRBD1. The CDR3 sequence is 13 residues long. The germline V gene has CDR1 DFQATT and CDR2 SNEGSKA (reference sequence). Trimming removed 6 bases from V and 8 bases from J; junction bases left unmatched: 7. The CDR3 DNA sequence: TGCAGTGCGACAGACAGGGCGGATTCACCCCTCCACTTT. This gives the protein CSATDRADSPLHF.

This clonotype was detected only once. Mismatch with germline at one junction end may stem from a read error. The chain couples TRBV7-9 to TRBJ1-2; 8 bases align to TRBD1. Germline values: CDR1 SEHNR, CDR2 FQNEAQ (reference sequence). The CDR3 spans 14 residues. The CDR3 sequence: CASSLGQSGGGYTF. CDR3 sequence (DNA): TGCGCCAGCAGCCTTGGGCAGTCAGGGGGCGGCTACACCTTC.

Worth noting for this clonotype: A much larger clone is a single base away; this may be a read error. This chain links TRBV20-1 with TRBJ1-2, with D perhaps TRBD1 or TRBD2 (5 bases each). With the DNA end fitting TRBJ2-7 better, the J assignment may be wrong. Germline CDR1 is DFQATT and CDR2 is SNEGSKA (reference sequence). This CDR3 region has 14 residues. CDR3 DNA sequence: TGCAGTGCTAAAGGGAGTAGCAGGGCCTACGAGCAGTACGTC. Translated: CSAKGSSRAYEQYV.

Details on this clonotype: The junction departs from germline at one end; a sequencing error may be responsible. The chain carries TRBV5-4 and TRBJ1-6; D ambiguous. The CDR3 length is 16 residues. Germline V CDR1 and CDR2: SGHNT, YYREEE (reference sequence). In DNA form, the CDR3 reads TGTGCCAGCAGCTCCGGACTTCTGGTATATAATTCACCCCTCCTCTTT. Translated, it gives CASSSGLLVYNSPLLF.

V is TRBV5-1 and J is TRBJ1-5; D not certain. From germline, CDR1 is SGHRS and CDR2 YFSETQ. This CDR3 contains 15 residues. The V end lost 1 base, the J end lost 2 bases, and 10 bases lay between the germline ends. This chain's CDR3 is CASSLLGEGNQPQHF. The CDR3 DNA follows: TGCGCCAGCAGCTTGCTCGGGGAGGGCAATCAGCCCCAGCATTTT.

This clonotype was detected only a few times. This rearrangement joins TRBV7-9 to TRBJ1-3; D is perhaps TRBD1 (6 bases). V lost 2 bases and J 2 bases, leaving 19 bases between the germline ends. Germline V CDR1 and CDR2: SEHNR, FQNEAQ (reference sequence). The CDR3 is 18 residues long. The CDR3 sequence: CASSLTRTGRFAGNTIYF. The CDR3 DNA reads as TGTGCCAGCAGCTTAACGCGAACAGGGAGGTTTGCTGGAAACACCATATATTTT. The whole variable domain, filled in from reference TRBV7-9 and TRBJ1-3, reads DTGVSQNPRHKITKRGQNVTFRCDPISEHNRLYWYRQTLGQGPEFLTYFQNEAQLEKSRLLSDRFSAERPKGSFSTLEIQRTEQGDSAMYLCASSLTRTGRFAGNTIYFGEGSWLTVV.

By share, this clonotype counts as medium-sized. The rearrangement uses TRBV6-1 and TRBJ1-3; D is undetermined. The germline CDR1 and CDR2 sequences are MNHNS and SASEGT. This CDR3 region has 14 residues. V gave up 6 bases and J gave up 0 bases, with 9 bases separating them. DNA for the CDR3: TGTGCCAGCAGCCTTCTTATCTCTGGAAACACCATATATTTT. The encoded protein is CASSLLISGNTIYF.

This sequence joins TRBV20-1 and TRBJ1-2, with TRBD1 matching 10 bases. The CDR3 has 13 amino acids. Germline CDR1 and CDR2: DFQATT and SNEGSKA (reference sequence). The V segment lost 3 bases and the J segment 8 bases; nucleotides outside the gene matches: 6. The CDR3 bases are TGCAGTGCTAGGACAGGGGGCGCGGAAGGCTACACCTTC. Residues: CSARTGGAEGYTF.

The chain carries TRBV21-1 and TRBJ2-7; the table's D call, TRBD1, has no DNA check behind it. TRBV21-1 is termed a pseudogene. The length of the CDR3 is 15 residues. The CDR3 protein is CASSKGGREWHEQYV. The CDR3 nucleotides read TGTGCCAGCAGCAAAGGGGGCAGGGAGTGGCACGAGCAGTACGTC.

This chain joins TRBV5-4 and TRBJ2-7; 9 nucleotides agree with TRBD1. Germline V gives CDR1 SGHNT, CDR2 YYREEE (reference sequence). V shed 3 bases and J 1 base; nucleotides not matched to a gene: 5. The length of the CDR3 is 15 residues. CDR3 coding DNA: TGTGCCAGCAGCTCTGGACAGGGGCCATCCTACGAGCAGTACTTC. Translation gives CASSSGQGPSYEQYF.

The chain uses TRBV25-1 and TRBJ2-7, with 8 positions matching TRBD2. Trimming cost V 5 bases and J 5 bases; bases outside gene matches: 11. This CDR3 is 15 amino acids long. CDR1 and CDR2 (germline): MGHDK, SYGVNS. The CDR3 DNA reads as TGTGCCAGCAGTAACTCGTACTCCGGGGGGGACGAGCAGTACTTC. Translated, it gives CASSNSYSGGDEQYF.

To note about this clonotype: Mismatch with germline at one junction end may stem from a read error. The J gene is TRBJ2-3, the V gene TRBV6-5; D gene unclear. The CDR3 contains 14 residues. Germline values: CDR1 MNHEY, CDR2 SVGAGI. CDR3 sequence reads: CASSPSLIPDTKYF. CDR3 in DNA: TGTGCCAGCAGCCCTAGTTTGATCCCAGATACGAAGTATTTT.

Comment on this clonotype: A clone one base away is much larger, so this may be a read error. The chain joins TRBV7-6 to TRBJ1-1; D is uncertain. Germline-derived CDR1 and CDR2 are SGHVS and FNYEAQ. This CDR3 has 14 residues. The CDR3 region has the DNA TGTGCCAGCAGCTTACTCACAGAGAACACTGAAGCTTGCTTT. It is translated as CASSLLTENTEACF.

Turning to this clonotype: Germline and junction disagree at one end, which may indicate a read error. The rearrangement uses TRBV27 and TRBJ2-3, with TRBD2 as a possible D gene (5 bases). The germline V gene encodes CDR1 MNHEY and CDR2 SMNVEV (reference sequence). The CDR3 is 16 amino acids. The CDR3 DNA follows: TGTGCCAGCAGCTTATCGGACTCACCTAGCACAGATACGCAGTATTTT. Protein: CASSLSDSPSTDTQYF.

This clonotype was picked up a small number of times. V gene TRBV12-3 or TRBV12-4 combines with J gene TRBJ1-4, with 9 bases matching TRBD1. The trim removed 4 bases at V and 8 bases at J, leaving 5 bases unmatched. This CDR3 has 14 residues. The CDR3 loop is CASSYGTGWEKLFF. CDR3 in DNA: TGTGCCAGCAGTTACGGGACAGGGTGGGAAAAACTGTTTTTT.